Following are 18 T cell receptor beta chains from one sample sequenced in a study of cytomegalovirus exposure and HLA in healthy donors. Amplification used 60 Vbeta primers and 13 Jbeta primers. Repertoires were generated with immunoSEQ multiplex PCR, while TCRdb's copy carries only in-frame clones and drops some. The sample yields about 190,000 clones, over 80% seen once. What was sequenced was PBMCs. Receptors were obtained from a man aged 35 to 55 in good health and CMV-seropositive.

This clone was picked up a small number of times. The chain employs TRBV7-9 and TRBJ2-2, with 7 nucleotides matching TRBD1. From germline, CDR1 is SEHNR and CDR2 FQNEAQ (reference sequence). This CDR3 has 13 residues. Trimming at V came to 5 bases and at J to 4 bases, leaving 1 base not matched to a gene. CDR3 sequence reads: CASSPGGTGELFF. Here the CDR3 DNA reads TGTGCCAGCAGCCCAGGGGGCACCGGGGAGCTGTTTTTT.

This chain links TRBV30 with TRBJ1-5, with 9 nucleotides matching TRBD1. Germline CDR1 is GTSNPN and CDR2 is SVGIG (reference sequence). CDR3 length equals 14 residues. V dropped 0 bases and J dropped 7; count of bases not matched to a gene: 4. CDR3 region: CAWSVQGARQPQHF. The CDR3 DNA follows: TGTGCCTGGAGTGTACAGGGGGCGCGCCAGCCCCAGCATTTT. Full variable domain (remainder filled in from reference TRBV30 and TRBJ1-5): SQTIHQWPATLVQPVGSPLSLECTVEGTSNPNLYWYRQAAGRGLQLLFYSVGIGQISSEVPQNLSASRPQDRQFILSSKKLLLSDSGFYLCAWSVQGARQPQHFGDGTRLSIL.

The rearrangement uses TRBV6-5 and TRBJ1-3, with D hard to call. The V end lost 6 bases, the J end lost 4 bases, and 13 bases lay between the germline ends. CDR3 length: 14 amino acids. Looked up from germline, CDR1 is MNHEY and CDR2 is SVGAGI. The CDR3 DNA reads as TGTGCCAGCAGCAGGACTACCTCCGGAAACACCATATATTTT. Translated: CASSRTTSGNTIYF.

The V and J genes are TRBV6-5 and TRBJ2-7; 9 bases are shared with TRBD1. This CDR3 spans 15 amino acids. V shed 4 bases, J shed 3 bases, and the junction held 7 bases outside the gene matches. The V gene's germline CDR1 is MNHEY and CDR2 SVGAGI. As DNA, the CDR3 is TGTGCCAGCAGTTCCGCCGGGACAGGGCTCTACGAGCAGTACTTC. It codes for CASSSAGTGLYEQYF.

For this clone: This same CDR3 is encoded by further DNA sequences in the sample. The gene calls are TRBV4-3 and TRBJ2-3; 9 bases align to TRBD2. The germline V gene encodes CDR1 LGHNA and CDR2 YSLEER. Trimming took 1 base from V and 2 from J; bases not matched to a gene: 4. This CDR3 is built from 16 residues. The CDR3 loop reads CASSQGPSGATDTQYF. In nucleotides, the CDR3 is TGCGCCAGCAGCCAAGGCCCTAGCGGGGCCACAGATACGCAGTATTTT.

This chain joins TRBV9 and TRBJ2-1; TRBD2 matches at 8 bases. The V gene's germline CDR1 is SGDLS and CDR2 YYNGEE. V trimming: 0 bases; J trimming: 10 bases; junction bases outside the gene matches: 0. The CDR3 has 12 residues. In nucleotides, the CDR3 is TGTGCCAGCAGCGTAGGACTAGCGGAGCAGTTCTTC. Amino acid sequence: CASSVGLAEQFF.

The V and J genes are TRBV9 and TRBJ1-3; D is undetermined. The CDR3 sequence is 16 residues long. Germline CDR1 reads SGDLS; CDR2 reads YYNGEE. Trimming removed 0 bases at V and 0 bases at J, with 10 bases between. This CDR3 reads CASSVDPGNSGNTIYF. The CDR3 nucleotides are TGTGCCAGCAGCGTAGACCCCGGGAACTCTGGAAACACCATATATTTT.

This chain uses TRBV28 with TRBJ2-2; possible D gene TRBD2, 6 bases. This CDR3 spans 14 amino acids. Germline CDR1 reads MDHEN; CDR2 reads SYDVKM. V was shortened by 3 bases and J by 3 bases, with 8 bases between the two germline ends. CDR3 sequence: CASSFGGDTGELFF. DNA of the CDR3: TGTGCCAGCAGTTTCGGAGGGGACACCGGGGAGCTGTTTTTT.

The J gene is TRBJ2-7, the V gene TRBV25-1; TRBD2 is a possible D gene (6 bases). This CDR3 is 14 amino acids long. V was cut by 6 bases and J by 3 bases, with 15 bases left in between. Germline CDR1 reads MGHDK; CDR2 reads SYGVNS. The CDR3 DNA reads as TGTGCCAGCAGGGGGCGGGGACCGAACTACGAGCAGTACTTC. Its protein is CASRGRGPNYEQYF.

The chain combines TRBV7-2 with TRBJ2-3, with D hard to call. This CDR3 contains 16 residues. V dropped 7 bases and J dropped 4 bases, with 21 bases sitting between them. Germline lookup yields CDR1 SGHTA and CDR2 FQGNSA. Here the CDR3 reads CASNSTIPSRPDTQYF. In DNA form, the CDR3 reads TGTGCCAGCAACTCTACGATACCTTCTAGGCCAGATACGCAGTATTTT. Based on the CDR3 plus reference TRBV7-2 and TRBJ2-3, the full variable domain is GAGVSQSPSNKVTEKGKDVELRCDPISGHTALYWYRQSLGQGLEFLIYFQGNSAPDKSGLPSDRFSAERTGGSVSTLTIQRTQQEDSAVYLCASNSTIPSRPDTQYFGPGTRLTVL.

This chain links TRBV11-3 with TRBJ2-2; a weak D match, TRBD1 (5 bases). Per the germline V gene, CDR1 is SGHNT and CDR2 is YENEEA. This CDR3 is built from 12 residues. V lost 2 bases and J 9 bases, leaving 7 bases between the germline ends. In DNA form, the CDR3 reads TGTGCCAGCAGCTTAAGGGGCCGGGAGCTGTTTTTT. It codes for CASSLRGRELFF.

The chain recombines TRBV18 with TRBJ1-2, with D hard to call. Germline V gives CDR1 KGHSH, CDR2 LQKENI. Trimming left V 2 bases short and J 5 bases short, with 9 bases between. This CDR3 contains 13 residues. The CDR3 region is CASSPGEYYGYTF. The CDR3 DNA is TGTGCCAGCTCACCAGGGGAGTATTATGGCTACACCTTC.

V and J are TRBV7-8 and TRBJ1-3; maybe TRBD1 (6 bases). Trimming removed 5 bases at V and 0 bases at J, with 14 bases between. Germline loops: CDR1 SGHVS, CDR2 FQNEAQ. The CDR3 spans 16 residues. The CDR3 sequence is CASSPPDSSSGNTIYF. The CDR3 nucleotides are TGTGCCAGCAGCCCTCCGGACAGTAGCTCTGGAAACACCATATATTTT.

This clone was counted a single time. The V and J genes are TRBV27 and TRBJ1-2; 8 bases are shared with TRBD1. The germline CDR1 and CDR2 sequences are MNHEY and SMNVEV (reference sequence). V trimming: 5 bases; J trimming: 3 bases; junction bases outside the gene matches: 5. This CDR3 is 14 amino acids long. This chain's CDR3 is CASSRTGLYYGYTF. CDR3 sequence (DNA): TGTGCCAGCAGTAGGACAGGGCTTTACTATGGCTACACCTTC.

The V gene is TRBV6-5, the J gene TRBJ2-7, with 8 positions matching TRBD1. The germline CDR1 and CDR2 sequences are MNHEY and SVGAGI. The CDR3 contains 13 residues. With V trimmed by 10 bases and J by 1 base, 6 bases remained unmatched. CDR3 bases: TGTGCCACAGGACAGGGTAGGTCCTACGAGCAGTACTTC. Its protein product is CATGQGRSYEQYF.

The CDR3 coding sequence is TGTGCCAGCAGACCAGACAGGACCTACAATGAGCAGTTCTTC. This encodes CASRPDRTYNEQFF. The chain has TRBV27 and TRBJ2-1, with D possibly matching TRBD1 (6 bases). V was shortened by 6 bases and J by 2 bases, with 11 bases between the two germline ends. CDR3 length: 14 amino acids. Germline CDR1 reads MNHEY; CDR2 reads SMNVEV (reference sequence).

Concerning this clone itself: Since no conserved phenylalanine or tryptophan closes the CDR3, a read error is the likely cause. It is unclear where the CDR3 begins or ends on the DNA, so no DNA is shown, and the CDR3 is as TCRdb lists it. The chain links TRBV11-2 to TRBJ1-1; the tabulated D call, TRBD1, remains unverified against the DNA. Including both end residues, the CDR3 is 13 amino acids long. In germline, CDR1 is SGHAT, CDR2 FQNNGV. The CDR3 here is CASSPRSDRAPQI.

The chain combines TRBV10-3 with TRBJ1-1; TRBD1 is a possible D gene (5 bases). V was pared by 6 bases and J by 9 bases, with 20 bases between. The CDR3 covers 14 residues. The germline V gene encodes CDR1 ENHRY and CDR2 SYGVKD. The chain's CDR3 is CAISRGVPTEKAFF. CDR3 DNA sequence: TGTGCCATCAGCCGGGGGGTGCCAACCGAGAAAGCTTTCTTT.